This T cell receptor (beta chain) comes out of a study of CD8 T cells in Susac syndrome. Reverse transcription of about 0.5 to 1 ug RNA used random hexamers. An immunoSEQ multiplex PCR amplified TCR beta CDR3 over 54 Vbeta and 13 Jbeta. TCRdb itself ran the immunoSEQ multiplex PCR reads through MiXCR, one entry per CDR3 protein. The profile shows 150,000 to 190,000 distinct CDR3 sequences, roughly 95% of them singletons. CDR3 length equals 13 residues. The germline V and J ends were trimmed by 6 bases and 11 bases, with 14 bases remaining between them. CDR1 is MNHEY, CDR2 SVGAGI, per germline. Sequencing was carried out using CD4+ T cells from PBMCs. V and J are TRBV6-5 and TRBJ1-6, with a tentative D call TRBD1 (5 bases). This TCR derives from a human donor with Susac syndrome. CDR3 residues: CASSPTGPTPLHF. The CDR3 nucleotides read TGTGCCAGCAGCCCCACAGGCCCCACACCCCTCCACTTT.